The text below deals with one TCR beta chain. Its antigen is unknown. These data are taken from a study of graft-versus-host responses after intestinal transplantation. Findings and limits, study-wide: Recipient marrow showed GvH clones, some seen first in ileum or blood.

Profiling relied on immunoSEQ multiplex PCR, and the TCRdb table lists in-frame clones only, not all of them. The repertoire holds about 35,000 clones, with about 93% as singletons. The CDR3 is made up of 13 amino acids. The germline V and J ends were trimmed by 6 bases and 0 bases, with 9 bases remaining between them. The germline V gene encodes CDR1 SEHNR and CDR2 FQNEAQ (reference sequence). V gene TRBV7-9 combines with J gene TRBJ2-7; the D gene is possibly TRBD1 (5 bases). The TCR sequence derives from a human donor who was the organ donor for an intestinal transplant. The sequencing here drew on unstimulated CD8+ T cells sorted from spleen or lymph node cells, taken before transplant. CDR3 region: CASRGLDSYEQYF. DNA for the CDR3: TGTGCCAGCAGGGGGCTAGACTCCTACGAGCAGTACTTC.